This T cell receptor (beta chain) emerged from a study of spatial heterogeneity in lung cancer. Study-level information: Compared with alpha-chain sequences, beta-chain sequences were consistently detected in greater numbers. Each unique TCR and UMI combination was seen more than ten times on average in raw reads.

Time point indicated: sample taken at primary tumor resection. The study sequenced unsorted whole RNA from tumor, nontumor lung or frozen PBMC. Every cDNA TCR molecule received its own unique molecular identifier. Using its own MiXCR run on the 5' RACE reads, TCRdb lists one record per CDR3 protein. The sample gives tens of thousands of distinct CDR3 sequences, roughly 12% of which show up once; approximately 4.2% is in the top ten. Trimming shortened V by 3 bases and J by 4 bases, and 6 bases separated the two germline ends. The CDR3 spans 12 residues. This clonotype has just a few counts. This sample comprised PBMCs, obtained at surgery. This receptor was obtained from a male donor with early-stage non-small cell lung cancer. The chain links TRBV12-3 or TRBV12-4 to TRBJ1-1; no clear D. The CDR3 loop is CASSFSGTEAFF. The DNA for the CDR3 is TGTGCCAGCAGTTTCAGCGGCACTGAAGCTTTCTTT.